One TCR beta chain is described in this entry. Only in-frame clones appear in the TCRdb table, and some are missing; sequencing was by immunoSEQ multiplex PCR. The repertoire holds roughly 380,000 clones, with 89% as singletons. This specimen comes from a study of blood T cell repertoires in COVID-19. Study in general: Some COVID-19 samples were acute and others convalescent; all came from the United States, Italy and Spain.

Seattle patients were enrolled while actively infected and followed longitudinally. Germline CDR1 and CDR2: SEHNR and FQNEAQ (reference sequence). The CDR3 has 13 amino acids. The sequencing input was peripheral blood. The receptor's source is a woman aged 40 to 49 with COVID-19, enrolled during active disease. This sequence joins TRBV7-9 and TRBJ2-3; no clear D gene. The CDR3 region is CRVTTAQTDTQYF. The DNA of the CDR3 is TGTCGTGTTACAACCGCTCAAACAGATACGCAGTATTTT.